This record looks at one TCR beta chain sequence and its context. These data come from a study of control samples from healthy donors and cancer patients. This CDR3 has 16 amino acids. The germline gives CDR1 SGHDT, CDR2 YYEEEE. V was shortened by 0 bases and J by 5 bases, with 17 bases between the two germline ends. The data were produced by immunoSEQ multiplex PCR, yet TCRdb's version contains in-frame clones alone and is incomplete. The repertoire consists of about 110,000 clones, with around 80% occurring once and the leading ten covering about 5.9%. Sequencing was done on a sample of blood. The receptor comes from a young man in good health. The rearrangement uses TRBV5-6 and TRBJ1-1; D might be TRBD1 (5 bases). In DNA, the CDR3 is TGTGCCAGCAGCTTGGCTCTGCGGGGCGTGGGGACTGAAGCTTTCTTT. Amino acids: CASSLALRGVGTEAFF.